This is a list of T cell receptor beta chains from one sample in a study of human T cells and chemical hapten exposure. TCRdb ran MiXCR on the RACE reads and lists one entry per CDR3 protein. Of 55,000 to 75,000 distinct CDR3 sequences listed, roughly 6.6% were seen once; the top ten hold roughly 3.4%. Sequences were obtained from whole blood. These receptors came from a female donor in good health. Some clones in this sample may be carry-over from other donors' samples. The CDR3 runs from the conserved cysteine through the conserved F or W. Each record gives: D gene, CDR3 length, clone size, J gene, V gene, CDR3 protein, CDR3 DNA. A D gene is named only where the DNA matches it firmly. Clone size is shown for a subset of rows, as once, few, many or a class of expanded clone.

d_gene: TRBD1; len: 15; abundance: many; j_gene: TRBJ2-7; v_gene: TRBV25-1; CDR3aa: CASSEDRGNLYEQYF; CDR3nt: TGTGCCAGCAGTGAGGACAGGGGCAATCTCTACGAGCAGTACTTC
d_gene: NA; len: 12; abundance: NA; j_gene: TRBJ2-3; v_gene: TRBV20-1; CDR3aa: CSAKSHRDTQYF; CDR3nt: TGCAGTGCTAAATCTCACCGTGATACGCAGTATTTT
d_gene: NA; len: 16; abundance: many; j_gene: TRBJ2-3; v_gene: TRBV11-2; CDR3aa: CASSPVGRGVSYTQYF; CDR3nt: TGTGCCAGCAGCCCCGTAGGTAGAGGGGTATCATATACGCAGTATTTT
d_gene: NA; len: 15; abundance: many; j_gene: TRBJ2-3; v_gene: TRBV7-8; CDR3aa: CASSLVPRGTDTQYF; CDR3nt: TGTGCCAGCAGCTTAGTGCCCCGGGGCACAGATACGCAGTATTTT
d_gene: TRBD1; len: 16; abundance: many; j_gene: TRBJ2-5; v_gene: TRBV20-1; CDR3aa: CSARGREGQTGETQYF; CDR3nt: TGCAGTGCTAGGGGAAGAGAGGGACAGACGGGAGAGACCCAGTACTTC
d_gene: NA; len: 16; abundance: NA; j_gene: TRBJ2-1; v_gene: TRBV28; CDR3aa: CASSLRGRSSYNEQFF; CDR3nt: TGTGCCAGCAGTTTAAGGGGCCGGAGCTCCTACAATGAGCAGTTCTTC
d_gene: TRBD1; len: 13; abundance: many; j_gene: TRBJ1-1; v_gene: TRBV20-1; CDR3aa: CSARQGGNTEAFF; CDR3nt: TGCAGTGCTAGACAGGGGGGGAACACTGAAGCTTTCTTT
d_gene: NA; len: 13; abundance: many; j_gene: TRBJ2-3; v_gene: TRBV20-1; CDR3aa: CSARVLASDTQYF; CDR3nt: TGCAGTGCTAGAGTTCTAGCGTCAGATACGCAGTATTTT
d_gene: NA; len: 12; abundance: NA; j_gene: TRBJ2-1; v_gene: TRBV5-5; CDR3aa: CASRGLNNEQFF; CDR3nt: TGTGCCAGCCGGGGACTTAACAATGAGCAGTTCTTC
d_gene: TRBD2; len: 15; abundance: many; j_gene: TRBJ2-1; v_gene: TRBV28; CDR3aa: CASSFIAGGNNEQFF; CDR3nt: TGTGCCAGCAGTTTTATCGCGGGAGGTAACAATGAGCAGTTCTTC
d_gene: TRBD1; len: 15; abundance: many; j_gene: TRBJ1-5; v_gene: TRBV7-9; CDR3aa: CASSSGQDSNQPQHF; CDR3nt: TGTGCCAGCAGTTCTGGACAGGACAGCAATCAGCCCCAGCATTTT
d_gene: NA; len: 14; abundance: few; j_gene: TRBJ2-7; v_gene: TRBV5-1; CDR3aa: CASSLGQDPYEQYF; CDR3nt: TGCGCCAGCAGCTTGGGACAGGACCCCTACGAGCAGTACTTC
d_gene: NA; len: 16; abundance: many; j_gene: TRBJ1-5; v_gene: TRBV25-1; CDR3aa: CASSEDGAQSNQPQHF; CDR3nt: TGTGCCAGCAGTGAAGATGGGGCCCAGAGCAATCAGCCCCAGCATTTT
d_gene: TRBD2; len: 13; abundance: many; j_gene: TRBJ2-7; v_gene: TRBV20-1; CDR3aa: CSASSGSSYEQYF; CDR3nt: TGCAGTGCATCTAGCGGGAGCTCCTACGAGCAGTACTTC
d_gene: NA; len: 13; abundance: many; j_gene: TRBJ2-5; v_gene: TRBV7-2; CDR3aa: CASSLEGGETQYF; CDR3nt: TGTGCCAGCAGCTTAGAGGGGGGAGAGACCCAGTACTTC
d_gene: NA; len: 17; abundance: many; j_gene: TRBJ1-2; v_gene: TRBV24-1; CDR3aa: CATSDSTASFGNYGYTF; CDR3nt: TGTGCCACCAGTGATTCGACTGCCTCGTTTGGTAACTATGGCTACACCTTC
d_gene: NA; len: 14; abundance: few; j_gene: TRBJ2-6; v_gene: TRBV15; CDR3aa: CATSILSGANVLTF; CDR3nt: TGTGCCACCAGCATACTCTCTGGGGCCAACGTCCTGACTTTC
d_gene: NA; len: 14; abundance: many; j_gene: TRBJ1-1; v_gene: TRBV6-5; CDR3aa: CASSPRVLNTEAFF; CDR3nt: TGTGCCAGCAGCCCGCGGGTGTTGAACACTGAAGCTTTCTTT
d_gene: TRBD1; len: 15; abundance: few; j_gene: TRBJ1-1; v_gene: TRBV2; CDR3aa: CASSQTGKRNTEAFF; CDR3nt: TGTGCCAGCAGCCAGACAGGGAAGAGGAACACTGAAGCTTTCTTT
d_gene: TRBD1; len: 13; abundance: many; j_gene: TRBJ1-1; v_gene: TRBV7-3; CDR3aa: CASSFQGAAEAFF; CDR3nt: TGTGCCAGCAGCTTCCAGGGGGCCGCTGAAGCTTTCTTT
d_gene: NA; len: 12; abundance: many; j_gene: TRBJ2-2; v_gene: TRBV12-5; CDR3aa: CASGLETGELFF; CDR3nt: TGTGCTAGTGGTTTGGAAACCGGGGAGCTGTTTTTT
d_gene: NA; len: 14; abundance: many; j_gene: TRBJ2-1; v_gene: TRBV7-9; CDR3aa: CASSTRKTGNEQFF; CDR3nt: TGTGCCAGCAGCACAAGAAAGACAGGCAATGAGCAGTTCTTC
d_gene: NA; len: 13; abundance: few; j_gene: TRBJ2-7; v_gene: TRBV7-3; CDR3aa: CASSLNLGHEQYF; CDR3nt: TGTGCCAGCAGCTTAAATTTGGGGCACGAGCAGTACTTC
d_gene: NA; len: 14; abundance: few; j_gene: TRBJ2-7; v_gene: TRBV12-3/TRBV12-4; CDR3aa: CASSLIGSNYEQYF; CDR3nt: TGTGCCAGCAGTTTAATAGGCAGTAACTACGAGCAGTACTTC
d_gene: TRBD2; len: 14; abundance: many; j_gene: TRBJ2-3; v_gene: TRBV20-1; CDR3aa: CSANSGGGTDTQYF; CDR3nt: TGCAGTGCTAATAGCGGGGGGGGCACAGATACGCAGTATTTT
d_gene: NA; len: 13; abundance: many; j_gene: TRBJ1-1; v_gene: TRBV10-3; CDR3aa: CAISESWNTEAFF; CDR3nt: TGTGCCATCAGTGAGTCGTGGAACACTGAAGCTTTCTTT
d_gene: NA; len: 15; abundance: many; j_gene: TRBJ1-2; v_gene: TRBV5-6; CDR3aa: CASSRRRNTNYGYTF; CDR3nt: TGTGCCAGCAGTCGAAGACGGAATACTAACTATGGCTACACCTTC
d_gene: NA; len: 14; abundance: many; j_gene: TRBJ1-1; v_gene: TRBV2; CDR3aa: CASSERVLDTEAFF; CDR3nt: TGTGCCAGCAGTGAAAGGGTGTTGGACACTGAAGCTTTCTTT
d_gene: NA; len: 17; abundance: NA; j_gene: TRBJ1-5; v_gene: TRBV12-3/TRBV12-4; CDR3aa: CASSLLRGEKGNQPQHF; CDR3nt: TGTGCCAGCAGTTTATTGAGAGGGGAGAAGGGCAATCAGCCCCAGCATTTT
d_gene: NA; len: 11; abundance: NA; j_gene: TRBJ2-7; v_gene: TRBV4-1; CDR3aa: CASSHRYEQYF; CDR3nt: TGCGCCAGCAGCCACCGATACGAGCAGTACTTC
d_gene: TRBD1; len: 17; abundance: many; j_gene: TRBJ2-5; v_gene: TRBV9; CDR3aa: CASSPHGGTGPQETQYF; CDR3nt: TGTGCCAGCAGCCCACATGGGGGGACAGGGCCACAAGAGACCCAGTACTTC
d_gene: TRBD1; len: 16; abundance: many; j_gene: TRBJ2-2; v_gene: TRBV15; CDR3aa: CATSREQGAGTGELFF; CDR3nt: TGTGCCACCAGCAGAGAGCAGGGGGCGGGCACCGGGGAGCTGTTTTTT
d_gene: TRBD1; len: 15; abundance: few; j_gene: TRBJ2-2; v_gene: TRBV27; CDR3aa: CASSPTGVVTGELFF; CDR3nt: TGTGCCAGCAGTCCTACAGGGGTGGTCACCGGGGAGCTGTTTTTT
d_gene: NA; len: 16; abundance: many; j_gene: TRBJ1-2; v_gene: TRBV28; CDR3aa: CASSSIWTDDIYGYTF; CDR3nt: TGTGCCAGCAGCTCGATCTGGACGGATGATATCTATGGCTACACCTTC
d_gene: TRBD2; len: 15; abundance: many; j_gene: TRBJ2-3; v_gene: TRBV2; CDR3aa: CASSLAGGGADTQYF; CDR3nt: TGTGCCAGCAGCCTAGCGGGAGGAGGTGCAGATACGCAGTATTTT
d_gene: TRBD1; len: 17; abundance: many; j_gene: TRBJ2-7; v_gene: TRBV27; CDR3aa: CASSDAKGGRSRNEQYF; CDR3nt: TGTGCCAGCAGTGATGCTAAAGGGGGCCGAAGTCGTAACGAGCAGTACTTC
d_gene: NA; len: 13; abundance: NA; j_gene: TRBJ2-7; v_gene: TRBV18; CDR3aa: CASSQAGTGEQYF; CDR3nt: TGTGCCAGCTCACAGGCAGGGACGGGGGAGCAGTACTTC
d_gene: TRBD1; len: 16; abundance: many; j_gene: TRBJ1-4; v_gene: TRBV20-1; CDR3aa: CSAREFGQENNEKLFF; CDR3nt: TGCAGTGCTAGAGAGTTTGGACAGGAGAATAATGAAAAACTGTTTTTT
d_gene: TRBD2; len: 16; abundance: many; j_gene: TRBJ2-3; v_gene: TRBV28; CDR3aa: CASSPLSGRGTDTQYF; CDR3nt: TGTGCCAGCAGTCCTCTTAGCGGGAGGGGCACAGATACGCAGTATTTT
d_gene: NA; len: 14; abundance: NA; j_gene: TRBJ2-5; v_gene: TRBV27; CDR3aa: CASSLRLGGETQYF; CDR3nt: TGTGCCAGCAGTCTCCGACTGGGGGGAGAGACCCAGTACTTC
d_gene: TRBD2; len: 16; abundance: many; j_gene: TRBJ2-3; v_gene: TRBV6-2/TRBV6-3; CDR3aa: CASSEGTSGRPDTQYF; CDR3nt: TGTGCCAGCAGTGAGGGGACTAGCGGGAGGCCAGATACGCAGTATTTT
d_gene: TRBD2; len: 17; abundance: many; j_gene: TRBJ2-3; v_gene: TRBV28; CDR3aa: CASSPGTSGRFIDTQYF; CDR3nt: TGTGCCAGCAGTCCCGGGACTAGCGGGAGATTCATAGATACGCAGTATTTT
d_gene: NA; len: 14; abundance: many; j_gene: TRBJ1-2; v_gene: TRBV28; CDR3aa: CASSLAGVSYGYTF; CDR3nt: TGTGCCAGCAGTTTAGCAGGGGTGAGCTATGGCTACACCTTC
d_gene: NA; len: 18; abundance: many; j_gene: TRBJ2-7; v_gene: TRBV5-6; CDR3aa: CASSLAIWGPRSFYEQYF; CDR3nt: TGTGCCAGCAGCTTGGCGATATGGGGTCCAAGGTCCTTCTACGAGCAGTACTTC
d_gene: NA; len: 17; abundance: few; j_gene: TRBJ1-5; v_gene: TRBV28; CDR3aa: CASSSTQGRGSNQPQHF; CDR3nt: TGTGCCAGCAGTTCAACACAGGGAAGGGGATCCAATCAGCCCCAGCATTTT
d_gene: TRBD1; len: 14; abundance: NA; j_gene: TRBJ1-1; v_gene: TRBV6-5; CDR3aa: CASSIDRENTEAFF; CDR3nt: TGTGCCAGCAGTATCGACAGGGAGAACACTGAAGCTTTCTTT
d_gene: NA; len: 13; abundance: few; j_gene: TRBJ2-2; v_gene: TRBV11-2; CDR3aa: CASSYNVQSELFF; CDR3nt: TGTGCCAGCAGCTACAACGTTCAGAGTGAGCTGTTTTTT
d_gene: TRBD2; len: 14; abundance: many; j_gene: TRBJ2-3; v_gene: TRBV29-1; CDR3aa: CSVELAGAGDTQYF; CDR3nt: TGCAGCGTTGAACTAGCGGGAGCAGGAGATACGCAGTATTTT
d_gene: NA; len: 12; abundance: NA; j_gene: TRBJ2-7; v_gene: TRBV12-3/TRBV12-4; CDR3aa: CASRRDGPKQYF; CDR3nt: TGTGCCAGCAGGCGGGACGGACCCAAGCAGTACTTC
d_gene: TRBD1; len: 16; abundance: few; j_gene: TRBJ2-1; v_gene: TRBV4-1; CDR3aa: CASSQGDRGFLNEQFF; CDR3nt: TGCGCCAGCAGCCAAGGGGACAGGGGGTTTCTTAATGAGCAGTTCTTC
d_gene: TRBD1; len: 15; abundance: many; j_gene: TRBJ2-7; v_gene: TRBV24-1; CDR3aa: CATSDSGQGIYEQYF; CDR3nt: TGTGCCACCAGTGATTCTGGACAGGGGATCTACGAGCAGTACTTC
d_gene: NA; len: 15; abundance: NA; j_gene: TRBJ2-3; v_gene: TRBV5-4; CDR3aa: CASSLGGDREDTQYF; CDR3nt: TGTGCCAGCAGCTTGGGGGGGGATAGGGAAGATACGCAGTATTTT
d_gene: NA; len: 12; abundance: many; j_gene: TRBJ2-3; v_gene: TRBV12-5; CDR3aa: CASGFYTDTQYF; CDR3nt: TGTGCTAGTGGGTTCTACACAGATACGCAGTATTTT
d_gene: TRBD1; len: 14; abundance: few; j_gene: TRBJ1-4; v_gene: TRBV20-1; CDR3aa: CSAEDRAANEKLFF; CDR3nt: TGCAGTGCCGAAGACAGGGCCGCTAATGAAAAACTGTTTTTT
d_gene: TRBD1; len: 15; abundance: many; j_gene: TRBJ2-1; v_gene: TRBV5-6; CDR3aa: CASSLAGTGYNEQFF; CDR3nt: TGTGCCAGCAGCTTGGCCGGGACAGGGTACAATGAGCAGTTCTTC
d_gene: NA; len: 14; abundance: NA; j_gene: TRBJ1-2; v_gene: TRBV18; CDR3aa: CASSPREGNYGYTF; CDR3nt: TGTGCCAGCTCACCACGGGAGGGGAACTATGGCTACACCTTC